The next 22 T cell receptor beta chains were all read from a single sample in a study of early T cells in non-severe SARS-CoV-2 infection. TCRdb passed the 5' RACE reads through MiXCR, listing each CDR3 protein once. Here the sample spans around 35,000 distinct CDR3 sequences, 6.3% being singletons. The specimen was whole blood. Receptors originate from an adult who was a healthcare worker with PCR-confirmed SARS-CoV-2 infection or an uninfected control (not recorded which).

The V call is TRBV7-9, the J call TRBJ2-3; D is unresolved. Germline V lookup: CDR1 SEHNR, CDR2 FQNEAQ (reference sequence). This CDR3 is 14 amino acids long. Deletions cut 5 bases from V and 0 bases from J, with 9 bases between. The CDR3 region is CASSILSSTDTQYF. CDR3 DNA sequence: TGTGCCAGCAGCATCCTTTCTAGCACAGATACGCAGTATTTT.

To note about this clonotype: A much larger clone differs by one base, so this may be a read error. The chain recombines TRBV2 with TRBJ1-1; D is uncertain. Trimming took 8 bases from V and 6 from J, leaving 10 bases between them. CDR3 length: 11 amino acids. Per germline, CDR1 SNHLY and CDR2 FYNNEI. The CDR3 sequence is CASGVGAEAFF. The CDR3, as DNA: TGTGCCAGCGGCGTAGGCGCTGAAGCTTTCTTT.

This clonotype was counted many times. V is TRBV5-1 and J is TRBJ2-1; D unclear. The CDR3 contains 15 residues. Between the trimmed V and J ends, which lost 1 base and 8 bases, there was a span of 16 bases. The germline V gene encodes CDR1 SGHRS and CDR2 YFSETQ. In nucleotides, the CDR3 is TGCGCCAGCAGCTTGAGTGGTGGGTTTGTGGATGAGCAGTTCTTC. Its translation is CASSLSGGFVDEQFF.

There are a few counts of this clonotype. The chain links TRBV5-1 to TRBJ2-1; TRBD1 matches 7 bases. Germline CDR1 and CDR2: SGHRS and YFSETQ. This CDR3 contains 14 residues. With V trimmed by 7 bases and J by 4 bases, 8 bases remained unmatched. CDR3 DNA sequence: TGCGCCAGCGCCACGGGACAGAGATACAATGAGCAGTTCTTC. Amino acids: CASATGQRYNEQFF.

In its sample, this clonotype was seen many times. The chain links TRBV3-1 to TRBJ2-3; the match to TRBD2 covers 14 bases. The germline CDR1 and CDR2 sequences are LGHDT and YNNKEL (reference sequence). The CDR3 contains 18 residues. V dropped 0 bases and J dropped 9; count of bases not matched to a gene: 11. The CDR3 DNA sequence: TGTGCCAGCAGCCAAGAAGGGACTAGCGGGAGCGGCAGGGGGACGCAGTATTTT. This gives the protein CASSQEGTSGSGRGTQYF.

This clonotype was seen only a few times. V and J are TRBV4-2 and TRBJ2-6; the D gene is possibly TRBD1 (5 bases). The CDR3 extends over 16 amino acids. The V gene's germline CDR1 is LGHNA and CDR2 YNFKEQ. V lost 1 base and J 0 bases, leaving 7 bases between the germline ends. The CDR3 here is CASSQVDSSGANVLTF. The CDR3 DNA follows: TGTGCCAGCAGCCAAGTCGACAGCTCTGGGGCCAACGTCCTGACTTTC.

This clonotype is judged medium-sized. The chain combines TRBV29-1 with TRBJ2-1, with TRBD1 identical over 8 bases. Trimming at V came to 6 bases and at J to 8 bases, leaving 6 bases not matched to a gene. The CDR3 spans 12 residues. CDR1 is SQVTM, CDR2 ANQGSEA, per germline. This chain's CDR3 is CSVAAGGYEQFF. CDR3 nucleotides: TGCAGCGTGGCGGCAGGGGGCTATGAGCAGTTCTTC.

This clonotype was detected many times. The chain couples TRBV30 to TRBJ2-1; possible D gene TRBD1, 5 bases. The V end was cut by 0 bases, the J end by 10 bases, with 16 bases between. This CDR3 comprises 14 residues. Germline V gene sequence: CDR1 GTSNPN, CDR2 SVGIG (reference sequence). CDR3 DNA: TGTGCCTGGAGTGTAGGGGCTACCCTCGAGGAGCAGTTCTTC. It translates to CAWSVGATLEEQFF.

This clonotype was counted many times. The chain combines TRBV20-1 with TRBJ1-5; perhaps TRBD1 as D (6 bases). The V end was cut by 5 bases, the J end by 5 bases, with 19 bases between. The CDR3 is made up of 15 amino acids. Germline lookup yields CDR1 DFQATT and CDR2 SNEGSKA (reference sequence). As DNA, the CDR3 is TGCAGTGCTGGAGGACATCTGGGGGCGGATCAGCCCCAGCATTTT. Amino acid sequence: CSAGGHLGADQPQHF.

This clonotype was seen a few times. The rearrangement uses TRBV20-1 and TRBJ2-1; D ambiguous. Trimming removed 0 bases at V and 5 bases at J, with 14 bases between. Germline V gene data show CDR1 as DFQATT and CDR2 as SNEGSKA (reference sequence). The CDR3 totals 15 residues. CDR3 residues: CSARDGRAPHNEQFF. CDR3 nucleotides: TGCAGTGCTAGAGATGGAAGGGCCCCCCACAATGAGCAGTTCTTC.

This clonotype was counted only a few times. The chain carries TRBV9 and TRBJ2-1; 9 positions match TRBD2. Germline CDR1 reads SGDLS; CDR2 reads YYNGEE. J gave up 5 bases and V 1 base, and 1 base lay outside the gene matches. The CDR3 has 14 amino acids. The CDR3: CASSVPSGNNEQFF. In DNA, the CDR3 is TGTGCCAGCAGCGTACCTAGCGGGAACAATGAGCAGTTCTTC.

This clonotype was seen ten or more times. The chain recombines TRBV20-1 with TRBJ1-4; D gene uncertain. The CDR3 length is 15 residues. Germline values: CDR1 DFQATT, CDR2 SNEGSKA (reference sequence). With 5 bases removed from V and 3 bases from J, the gap between germline ends came to 16 bases. CDR3 region: CSADGRVMANEKLFF. The DNA of the CDR3 is TGCAGTGCTGATGGACGGGTCATGGCTAATGAAAAACTGTTTTTT.

By proportion, this clonotype is medium-sized. The J gene is TRBJ2-7, the V gene TRBV2, with unresolved D. Looked up from germline, CDR1 is SNHLY and CDR2 is FYNNEI. Trimming pared 7 bases from V and 3 bases from J, leaving 16 bases between. The CDR3 consists of 14 residues. CDR3 sequence (DNA): TGTGCCAGCATGTGGGCAGACGGCAACTACGAGCAGTACTTC. Protein: CASMWADGNYEQYF.

Many counts were recorded for this clonotype. The chain uses TRBV7-6 and TRBJ2-3; TRBD2 aligns across 12 bases. CDR3 length: 15 residues. Germline V gene sequence: CDR1 SGHVS, CDR2 FNYEAQ. J lost 5 bases, V lost 2 bases, and 2 bases had no gene match. CDR3 nucleotides: TGTGCCAGCAGCTTAATGGGACTAGCGGGAGATACGCAGTATTTT. This encodes CASSLMGLAGDTQYF.

Many counts were recorded for this clonotype. V and J are TRBV2 and TRBJ1-6; no firm D call. V was cut by 6 bases and J by 7 bases, with 16 bases left in between. Germline CDR1 is SNHLY and CDR2 is FYNNEI. This CDR3 spans 15 amino acids. The CDR3 region is CASSETLTENSPLHF. CDR3 DNA: TGTGCCAGCAGCGAAACCCTAACCGAAAATTCACCCCTCCACTTT.

In its sample, this clonotype was seen many times. The chain is built from TRBV19 and TRBJ1-2; 8 nucleotides line up with TRBD1. Germline V gene lookup returns CDR1 LNHDA and CDR2 SQIVND (reference sequence). The length of the CDR3 is 16 residues. The J segment lost 5 bases and the V segment lost 1 base, leaving 9 bases of the junction unmatched. This chain's CDR3 is CASSIATIRQGYGYTF. The CDR3 DNA sequence: TGTGCCAGTAGTATAGCGACAATCCGACAGGGGTATGGCTACACCTTC.

This clonotype was seen only a few times. The gene calls are TRBV20-1 and TRBJ2-1; 7 bases are a match to TRBD2. Germline CDR1 is DFQATT and CDR2 is SNEGSKA (reference sequence). The J segment lost 9 bases and the V segment lost 3 bases, leaving 11 bases of the junction unmatched. CDR3 length: 14 amino acids. CDR3 protein: CSASWLAGEGEQFF. For the CDR3, the DNA is TGCAGTGCTAGTTGGCTGGCGGGGGAAGGTGAGCAGTTCTTC.

This clonotype was observed at least ten times. The CDR3 protein is CAWNGADYNSPLHF. CDR3 DNA sequence: TGTGCCTGGAATGGGGCAGATTATAATTCACCCCTCCACTTT. The chain has TRBV30 and TRBJ1-6; a weak D match, TRBD1 (5 bases). The CDR3 runs to 14 residues. The germline gives CDR1 GTSNPN, CDR2 SVGIG (reference sequence). V was trimmed by 4 bases and J by 4 bases, leaving 11 bases between them.

Relative to its sample, this clonotype is medium-sized (0.01 to 0.1%). The V gene is TRBV27, the J gene TRBJ2-7, with 8 bases aligning to TRBD2. Germline V gives CDR1 MNHEY, CDR2 SMNVEV (reference sequence). The CDR3 runs to 13 residues. J lost 3 bases, V lost 9 bases, and 7 bases had no gene match. The CDR3 coding sequence is TGTGCCAGTCCATCCGGGAGGGACTACGAGCAGTACTTC. It is translated as CASPSGRDYEQYF.

Relative to its sample, this clonotype is medium-sized (0.01 to 0.1%). The chain recombines TRBV7-9 with TRBJ2-3; no firm D call. CDR1 is SEHNR and CDR2 is FQNEAQ in the germline V gene (reference sequence). The CDR3 extends over 11 amino acids. Trimming removed 3 bases from V and 2 bases from J, with 0 bases in between. CDR3 coding DNA: TGTGCCAGCAGCTTCACAGATACGCAGTATTTT. It yields the protein CASSFTDTQYF.

This clonotype has just a few counts. The chain recombines TRBV11-2 with TRBJ2-3; weak D call: TRBD2 (6 bases). The CDR3 has 20 residues. V dropped 3 bases and J dropped 0 bases, with 25 bases sitting between them. CDR1 and CDR2 from the germline V gene are SGHAT and FQNNGV. The CDR3, as DNA: TGTGCCAGCAGCTTGGGAGGTGGGACTTTTAAGGCACGGAGCACAGATACGCAGTATTTT. It is translated as CASSLGGGTFKARSTDTQYF.

This clonotype was picked up many times. The J gene is TRBJ2-5, the V gene TRBV11-2; tentatively, D is TRBD2 (6 bases). Trimming removed 5 bases from V and 3 bases from J, with 10 bases in between. CDR1 SGHAT and CDR2 FQNNGV come from the germline V gene. This CDR3 has 13 amino acids. CDR3 protein: CASSHTGEETQYF. The CDR3 nucleotides are TGTGCCAGCAGCCATACGGGAGAAGAGACCCAGTACTTC.